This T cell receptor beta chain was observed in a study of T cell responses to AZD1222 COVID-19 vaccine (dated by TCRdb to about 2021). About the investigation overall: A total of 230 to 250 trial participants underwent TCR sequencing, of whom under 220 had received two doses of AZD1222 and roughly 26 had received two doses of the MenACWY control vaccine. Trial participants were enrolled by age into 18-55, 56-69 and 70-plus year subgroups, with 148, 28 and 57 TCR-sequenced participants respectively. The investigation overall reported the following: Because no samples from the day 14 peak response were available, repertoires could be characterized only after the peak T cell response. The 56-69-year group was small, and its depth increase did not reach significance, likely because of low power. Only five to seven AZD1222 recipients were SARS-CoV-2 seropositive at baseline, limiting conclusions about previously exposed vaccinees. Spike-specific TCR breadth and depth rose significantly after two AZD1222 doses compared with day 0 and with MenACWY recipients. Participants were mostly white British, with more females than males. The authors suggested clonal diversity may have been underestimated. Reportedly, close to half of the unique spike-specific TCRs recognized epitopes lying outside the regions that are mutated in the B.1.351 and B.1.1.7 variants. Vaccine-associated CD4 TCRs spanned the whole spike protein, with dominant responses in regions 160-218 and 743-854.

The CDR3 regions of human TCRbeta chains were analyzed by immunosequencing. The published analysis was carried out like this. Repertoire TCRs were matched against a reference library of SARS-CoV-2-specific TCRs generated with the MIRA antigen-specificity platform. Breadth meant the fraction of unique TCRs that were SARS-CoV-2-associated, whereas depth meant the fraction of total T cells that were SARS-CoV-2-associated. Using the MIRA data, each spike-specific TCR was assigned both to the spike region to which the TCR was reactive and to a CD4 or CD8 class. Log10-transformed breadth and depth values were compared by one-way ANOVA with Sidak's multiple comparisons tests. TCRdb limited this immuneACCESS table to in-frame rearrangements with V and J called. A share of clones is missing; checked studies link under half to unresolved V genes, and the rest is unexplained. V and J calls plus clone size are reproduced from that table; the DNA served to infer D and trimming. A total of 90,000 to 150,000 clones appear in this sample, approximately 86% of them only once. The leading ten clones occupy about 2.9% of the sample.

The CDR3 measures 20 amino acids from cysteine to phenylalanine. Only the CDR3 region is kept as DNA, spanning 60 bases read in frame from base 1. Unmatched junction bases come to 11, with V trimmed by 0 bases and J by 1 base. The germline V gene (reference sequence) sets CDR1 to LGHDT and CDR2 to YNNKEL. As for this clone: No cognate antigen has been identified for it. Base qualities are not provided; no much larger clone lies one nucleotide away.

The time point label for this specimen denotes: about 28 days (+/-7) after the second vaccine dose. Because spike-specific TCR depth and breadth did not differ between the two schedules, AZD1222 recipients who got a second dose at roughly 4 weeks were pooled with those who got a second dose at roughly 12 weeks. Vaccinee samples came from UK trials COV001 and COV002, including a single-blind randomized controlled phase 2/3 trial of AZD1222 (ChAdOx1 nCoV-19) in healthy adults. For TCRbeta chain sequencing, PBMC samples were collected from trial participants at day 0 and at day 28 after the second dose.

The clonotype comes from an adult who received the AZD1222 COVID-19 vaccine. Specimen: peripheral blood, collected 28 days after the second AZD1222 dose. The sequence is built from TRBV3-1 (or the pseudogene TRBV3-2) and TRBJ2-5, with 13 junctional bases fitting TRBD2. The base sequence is TGTGCCAGCAGCCAAGATCCTGCGGGACTAGCGGGGAGGCTCCAAGAGACCCAGTACTTC. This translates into CASSQDPAGLAGRLQETQYF.